The 17 T cell receptor beta chains below come from one sample, sequenced in a study of blood T cell repertoires in COVID-19. Assay used: immunoSEQ multiplex PCR; TCRdb lists only in-frame clones, some missing. The sample has some 370,000 clones; 75% to 90% are singletons. Material: PBMCs or T cells enriched from blood (not recorded which). These receptors were obtained from a woman in her forties or fifties who had recovered from COVID-19.

This clone occurred a few times. This chain links TRBV18 with TRBJ1-2; no definite D call. This CDR3 region has 12 residues. Trimming left V 2 bases short and J 6 bases short, with 7 bases between. Germline values: CDR1 KGHSH, CDR2 LQKENI. The CDR3 here is CASSPGRDGYTF. CDR3 DNA sequence: TGTGCCAGCTCACCAGGGCGGGATGGCTACACCTTC.

V and J are TRBV27 and TRBJ1-2; 7 bases line up with TRBD1. Germline-derived CDR1 and CDR2 are MNHEY and SMNVEV (reference sequence). V gave up 1 base and J gave up 2 bases; unmatched junction bases: 4. The CDR3 covers 15 residues. The CDR3 here is CASSLWGRGNYGYTF. In DNA, the CDR3 is TGTGCCAGCAGTTTATGGGGCAGGGGGAACTATGGCTACACCTTC.

The chain combines TRBV6-2 or TRBV6-3 with TRBJ2-3, with 7 bases matching TRBD2. Germline-derived CDR1 and CDR2 are MNHEY and SVGEGT. Germline trimming cut 4 bases from V and 0 bases from J; bases unmatched to any gene: 10. This CDR3 is 17 amino acids long. The CDR3 region is CASSSAGTITSTDTQYF. For the CDR3, the DNA is TGTGCCAGCAGTTCAGCGGGGACGATCACTAGCACAGATACGCAGTATTTT.

The V gene is TRBV29-1, the J gene TRBJ1-1, with a weak D call TRBD1 (6 bases). V was clipped by 7 bases and J by 1 base, with 16 bases between them. The CDR3 extends over 14 amino acids. Germline CDR1 and CDR2: SQVTM and ANQGSEA. Here the CDR3 reads CSATRVRGNTEAFF. The CDR3 DNA follows: TGCAGCGCCACGAGGGTCAGGGGGAACACTGAAGCTTTCTTT.

The chain joins TRBV11-3 to TRBJ1-1; tentatively, D is TRBD1 (6 bases). CDR1 SGHNT and CDR2 YENEEA come from the germline V gene. CDR3 length: 14 residues. Deletions cut 3 bases from V and 5 bases from J, with 13 bases between. CDR3 coding DNA: TGTGCCAGCAGCTTGGCCCCACAGGGTACTGAAGCTTTCTTT. Translation gives CASSLAPQGTEAFF.

This clone was counted a single time. The V and J genes are TRBV2 and TRBJ2-3; 7 nucleotides match TRBD2. V dropped 2 bases and J dropped 3; count of bases not matched to a gene: 8. Looked up from germline, CDR1 is SNHLY and CDR2 is FYNNEI. The CDR3 runs to 16 residues. The CDR3 sequence is CASSEKGGAGTDTQYF. The CDR3 DNA follows: TGTGCCAGCAGTGAAAAGGGAGGGGCTGGTACAGATACGCAGTATTTT.

V and J are TRBV5-5 and TRBJ1-2, with 9 bases identical to TRBD1. The CDR3 length is 15 residues. Germline-derived CDR1 and CDR2 are SGHKS and YYEKEE (reference sequence). The V and J ends lost 4 bases and 5 bases, in that order; junction bases with no gene match: 9. CDR3 loop: CASSRDREPGYGYTF. The CDR3 DNA is TGTGCCAGCAGCAGGGACAGGGAACCAGGGTATGGCTACACCTTC.

The CDR3: CASSRGAGQGVNTGELFF. CDR3 nucleotides: TGTGCCAGCAGTCGGGGGGCAGGACAGGGGGTGAACACCGGGGAGCTGTTTTTT. The chain is built from TRBV6-6 and TRBJ2-2, with TRBD1 matching 10 bases. This CDR3 comprises 18 residues. The V segment lost 5 bases and the J segment 1 base; nucleotides outside the gene matches: 10. Germline V lookup: CDR1 MNHNY, CDR2 SVGAGI (reference sequence).

The CDR3 coding sequence is TGTGCCAGCAGTGAAGCGCTTGAGGGGGCAGGGGAGACCCAGTACTTC. It specifies CASSEALEGAGETQYF. J is TRBJ2-5 and V is TRBV2, with 7 positions matching TRBD1. Germline CDR1 and CDR2: SNHLY and FYNNEI. Unmatched junction bases numbered 9, after V lost 0 bases and J lost 5 bases. CDR3 length: 16 amino acids.

This clone was detected once. The chain uses TRBV7-3 and TRBJ2-2, with TRBD1 matching 9 bases. Germline V lookup: CDR1 SGHTA, CDR2 FQGTGA. Trimming at V came to 5 bases and at J to 5 bases, leaving 6 bases not matched to a gene. CDR3 length: 15 amino acids. This CDR3 reads CASSPGTGWTGELFF. CDR3 bases: TGTGCCAGCAGCCCCGGGACAGGGTGGACCGGGGAGCTGTTTTTT.

The chain recombines TRBV4-1 with TRBJ1-5; D remains ambiguous. Germline CDR1 and CDR2: MGHRA and YSYEKL. The CDR3 contains 13 residues. V was trimmed by 1 base and J by 6 bases, leaving 7 bases between them. The CDR3 DNA reads TGCGCCAGCAGCCAAGTTTCAGTTCAGCCCCAGCATTTT. The encoded protein is CASSQVSVQPQHF.

The sample holds a few counts of this clone. V usage is TRBV7-2 and J usage is TRBJ1-1, with a weak D call TRBD1 (5 bases). CDR1 and CDR2 from the germline V gene are SGHTA and FQGNSA. The CDR3 contains 15 residues. Trimming removed 2 bases at V and 10 bases at J, with 20 bases between. CDR3 DNA: TGTGCCAGCAGCTTACGACGGTCAGGCCCTCAGGGAGCTTTCTTT. It encodes CASSLRRSGPQGAFF.

CDR3 sequence (DNA): TGTGCCAGCAGTGAAACCCTACTCGGGGTGGCTTTCTTT. This gives the protein CASSETLLGVAFF. This sequence joins TRBV6-1 and TRBJ1-1; the D is unclear. Trimming took 2 bases from V and 11 from J, leaving 15 bases between them. This CDR3 has 13 residues. Germline CDR1 MNHNS, CDR2 SASEGT.

This chain connects TRBV27 to TRBJ2-7; D call uncertain. CDR1 is MNHEY, CDR2 SMNVEV, per germline (reference sequence). The V and J ends lost 4 bases and 2 bases respectively, with 3 bases between them. The CDR3 is 11 residues long. Written as DNA, the CDR3 is TGTGCCAGCAGTTCCGCCTACGAGCAGTACTTC. Amino acids: CASSSAYEQYF.

The chain combines TRBV7-2 with TRBJ2-7; D gene ambiguous. The CDR3 contains 14 residues. Per the germline V gene, CDR1 is SGHTA and CDR2 is FQGNSA. Trimming shortened V by 1 base and J by 2 bases, and 9 bases separated the two germline ends. The DNA of the CDR3 is TGTGCCAGCAGCTTAGAGCTCGTGACCTACGAGCAGTACTTC. Translating gives CASSLELVTYEQYF.

The table lists this clone with a count of one. The rearrangement joins TRBV6-2 or TRBV6-3 to TRBJ1-5; D might be TRBD1 (6 bases). CDR1 MNHEY and CDR2 SVGEGT come from the germline V gene. The CDR3 runs 16 residues. Trimming shortened V by 5 bases and J by 1 base, and 15 bases separated the two germline ends. CDR3 nucleotide sequence: TGTGCCAGCAGTAAATTTGCCGGGACAAGCAATCAGCCCCAGCATTTT. It specifies CASSKFAGTSNQPQHF.

The V call is TRBV6-5, the J call TRBJ1-2; TRBD1 aligns across 9 bases. J lost 7 bases, V lost 2 bases, and 5 bases had no gene match. The CDR3 runs 14 residues. CDR1 and CDR2 (germline): MNHEY, SVGAGI. Written as DNA, the CDR3 is TGTGCCAGCAGTTACCTGGACAGGGGTGGTGGCTACACCTTC. Its protein is CASSYLDRGGGYTF.